This T cell receptor (beta chain) was sequenced for a study of early T cells in non-severe SARS-CoV-2 infection. Deletions cut 2 bases from V and 0 bases from J, with 6 bases between. The CDR3 is 13 amino acids. Germline assignment: CDR1 SGHRS and CDR2 YFSETQ. TCRdb analysed the 5' RACE reads with MiXCR anew, one entry per CDR3 protein. Here the sample spans some 52,000 distinct CDR3 sequences, around 7.5% being singletons. J is TRBJ2-7 and V is TRBV5-1; D gene unclear. What was sequenced was whole blood. The clonotype originates from an adult who was a healthcare worker with PCR-confirmed SARS-CoV-2 infection or an uninfected control (not recorded which). The CDR3 protein is CASSFTISYEQYF. The CDR3 DNA reads as TGCGCCAGCAGCTTTACCATCTCCTACGAGCAGTACTTC.